The 7 T cell receptor beta chains below all came from one sample that was sequenced in a study of cytomegalovirus exposure and HLA in healthy donors. PCR used 60 Vbeta primers and 13 Jbeta primers. Libraries were prepared by immunoSEQ multiplex PCR; TCRdb keeps only in-frame clonotypes and omits some of them. The table has tens of thousands of clones, more than 60% seen once. The specimen was PBMCs. The source of these receptors is a male donor in good health and CMV-seropositive.

This clone appeared a few times. The chain has TRBV5-1 and TRBJ1-3; D might be TRBD1 (6 bases). This CDR3 has 15 amino acids. The germline V gene has CDR1 SGHRS and CDR2 YFSETQ. Trimming left V 4 bases short and J 0 bases short, with 11 bases between. The DNA for the CDR3 is TGCGCCAGCAGCGGGCGGACAGACTCTGGAAACACCATATATTTT. Residues: CASSGRTDSGNTIYF.

This clone appeared a single time. This chain links TRBV6-4 with TRBJ2-1; maybe TRBD2 (5 bases). V shed 3 bases and J shed 8 bases, with 14 bases lying between them. CDR1 is MRHNA, CDR2 SNTAGT, per germline. The CDR3 has 14 amino acids. CDR3 nucleotide sequence: TGTGCCAGCAGTGATACTGGGGAGACCCATGAGCAGTTCTTC. Protein: CASSDTGETHEQFF.

The gene calls are TRBV5-6 and TRBJ2-6, with D perhaps matching TRBD1 (6 bases). With 4 bases removed from V and 0 bases from J, the gap between germline ends came to 14 bases. CDR1 and CDR2 from the germline V gene are SGHDT and YYEEEE. The length of the CDR3 is 17 residues. CDR3 protein: CASSLTGYSSGANVLTF. DNA of the CDR3: TGTGCCAGCAGCCTGACAGGCTATAGCTCTGGGGCCAACGTCCTGACTTTC. Variable domain in full (rest from reference TRBV5-6 and TRBJ2-6): DAGVTQSPTHLIKTRGQQVTLRCSPKSGHDTVSWYQQALGQGPQFIFQYYEEEERQRGNFPDRFSGHQFPNYSSELNVNALLLGDSALYLCASSLTGYSSGANVLTFGAGSRLTVL.

The chain has TRBV6-5 and TRBJ1-5, with 9 bases identical to TRBD1. V lost 6 bases to trimming and J lost 7 bases; unmatched junction nucleotides: 10. The germline V gene encodes CDR1 MNHEY and CDR2 SVGAGI. This CDR3 is 15 amino acids long. This chain's CDR3 is CASSSEGTGNQPQHF. CDR3 DNA: TGTGCCAGCAGCTCCGAAGGGACAGGGAACCAGCCCCAGCATTTT.

The chain uses TRBV5-1 and TRBJ1-2, with D possibly being TRBD1 (5 bases). The germline V gene encodes CDR1 SGHRS and CDR2 YFSETQ. Trimming took 0 bases from V and 5 from J, leaving 14 bases between them. This CDR3 spans 15 amino acids. The CDR3 DNA sequence: TGCGCCAGCAGCTTGGGCCCCGGGACTGATTATGGCTACACCTTC. Amino acids: CASSLGPGTDYGYTF.

This clone appeared once. The CDR3 spells CASSLGPGPNQPQHF. The CDR3 nucleotides are TGTGCCAGCAGCTTAGGTCCGGGTCCAAATCAGCCCCAGCATTTT. The chain links TRBV7-9 to TRBJ1-5; D is uncertain. The CDR3 has 15 residues. V was cut by 1 base and J by 4 bases, with 11 bases left in between. Germline CDR1 and CDR2: SEHNR and FQNEAQ (reference sequence).

The chain is built from TRBV4-3 and TRBJ2-7, with D possibly TRBD2 on 6 matching bases. CDR3 length: 14 amino acids. Looked up from germline, CDR1 is LGHNA and CDR2 is YSLEER. V lost 3 bases and J lost 3, with 12 bases in between. CDR3 bases: TGCGCCAGCAGCCACGAACTAGCTCACTACGAGCAGTACTTC. It encodes CASSHELAHYEQYF.